These 22 T cell receptor beta chains share one sample of origin, sequenced in a study of shared clonotypes between healthy human individuals. The naive CD8 subset, CD45RO-negative cells positively selected for CCR7, excluded terminally differentiated effector memory CD45RA+ cells. TCRdb's copy holds only in-frame clones and misses some; the assay was immunoSEQ multiplex PCR. This table holds millions of clones, 85% to 95% found once. Sequenced sample: naive CD8+ T cells sorted from blood. The origin of the receptors is a man between 18 and 29 years old in good health.

This chain connects TRBV25-1 to TRBJ2-1, with 8 bases that match TRBD1. Germline V gives CDR1 MGHDK, CDR2 SYGVNS. The V and J ends lost 1 base and 5 bases, in that order; junction bases with no gene match: 4. The CDR3 has 15 amino acids. The CDR3 DNA reads TGTGCCAGCAGTGAATCCGGGACAGGTGACAATGAGCAGTTCTTC. Translated, it gives CASSESGTGDNEQFF.

This clone was seen only once. This chain's CDR3 is CASSLGAGGKNIQYF. As DNA, the CDR3 is TGTGCCAGCAGCTTGGGAGCAGGGGGCAAAAACATTCAGTACTTC. The gene calls are TRBV5-8 and TRBJ2-4, with 7 bases fitting TRBD1. Unmatched junction bases numbered 3, after V lost 0 bases and J lost 3 bases. Germline V gene lookup returns CDR1 SGHTS and CDR2 YDEGEE. The CDR3 has 15 residues.

The V and J genes are TRBV6-6 and TRBJ2-7, with a possible D match to TRBD2 (5 bases). V was cut by 5 bases and J by 0 bases, with 17 bases left in between. The CDR3 has 16 residues. Germline-derived CDR1 and CDR2 are MNHNY and SVGAGI (reference sequence). The CDR3 protein is CASSRNRGHGSYEQYF. DNA for the CDR3: TGTGCCAGCAGTCGAAATCGGGGTCACGGCTCCTACGAGCAGTACTTC.

The rearrangement links TRBV5-5 to TRBJ1-2, with 8 nucleotides matching TRBD1. In germline, CDR1 is SGHKS, CDR2 YYEKEE (reference sequence). Unmatched junction bases numbered 5, after V lost 4 bases and J lost 3 bases. This CDR3 contains 14 residues. The CDR3 coding sequence is TGTGCCAGCAGCCTCTCGACAGGGGACTATGGCTACACCTTC. It encodes CASSLSTGDYGYTF.

The CDR3 DNA is TGTGCCAGCAGCTTAGAAGGGACTAACCAAGAGACCCAGTACTTC. It specifies CASSLEGTNQETQYF. The rearrangement uses TRBV13 and TRBJ2-5; TRBD2 aligns across 7 bases. Germline-derived CDR1 and CDR2 are PRHDT and FYEKMQ (reference sequence). The CDR3 is 15 amino acids. The V gene end was trimmed by 1 base and the J gene end by 0 bases; junction bases not matched to a gene: 2.

Of note for this clone: The sample has other DNA sequences that encode this CDR3 too. V usage is TRBV7-2 and J usage is TRBJ2-5; D call uncertain. CDR1 is SGHTA, CDR2 FQGNSA, per germline. Between the trimmed V and J ends, which lost 1 base and 2 bases, there was a span of 5 bases. The CDR3 is 13 residues long. Here the CDR3 reads CASSLGLQETQYF. The CDR3 nucleotides read TGTGCCAGCAGCTTAGGGCTACAAGAGACCCAGTACTTC. The full variable domain, with the rest looked up from reference TRBV7-2 and TRBJ2-5, is GAGVSQSPSNKVTEKGKDVELRCDPISGHTALYWYRQSLGQGLEFLIYFQGNSAPDKSGLPSDRFSAERTGGSVSTLTIQRTQQEDSAVYLCASSLGLQETQYFGPGTRLLVL.

J is TRBJ1-5 and V is TRBV27; D ambiguous. The CDR3 length is 18 residues. From germline, CDR1 is MNHEY and CDR2 SMNVEV (reference sequence). Trimming stripped 10 bases from V and 3 bases from J, with 28 bases between. This CDR3 is CATKPITGWAQNNQPQHF. CDR3 coding DNA: TGTGCCACCAAACCCATTACTGGGTGGGCCCAGAACAATCAGCCCCAGCATTTT.

The chain employs TRBV15 and TRBJ2-5; D gene unclear. This CDR3 has 15 residues. The germline CDR1 and CDR2 sequences are LNHNV and YYDKDF (reference sequence). With 0 bases removed from V and 2 bases from J, the gap between germline ends came to 10 bases. CDR3 in DNA: TGTGCCACCAGCAGAGATAAAGTCAGACAAGAGACCCAGTACTTC. Encoded protein: CATSRDKVRQETQYF.

Concerning this clone: The sample contains more than one DNA sequence encoding this CDR3. The chain combines TRBV2 with TRBJ2-1, with D perhaps matching TRBD2 (6 bases). With 6 bases removed from V and 1 base from J, the gap between germline ends came to 10 bases. The germline gives CDR1 SNHLY, CDR2 FYNNEI. CDR3 size: 14 residues. The CDR3 bases are TGTGCCAGCAGACCGGGACTGTCCTACAATGAGCAGTTCTTC. It yields the protein CASRPGLSYNEQFF.

This clone was found once. This rearrangement joins TRBV11-3 to TRBJ2-1; 7 bases align to TRBD2. J lost 7 bases, V lost 2 bases, and 8 bases had no gene match. Looked up from germline, CDR1 is SGHNT and CDR2 is YENEEA. This CDR3 has 15 residues. Here the CDR3 reads CASSLSSGERNEQFF. CDR3 bases: TGTGCCAGCAGCTTATCCAGCGGGGAGAGGAATGAGCAGTTCTTC.

The chain carries TRBV5-4 and TRBJ2-7; 8 bases match TRBD2. Germline lookup yields CDR1 SGHNT and CDR2 YYREEE (reference sequence). The CDR3 has 14 amino acids. V gave up 4 bases and J gave up 2 bases; unmatched junction bases: 5. The CDR3 DNA sequence: TGTGCCAGCAGCCACAAGGGACTAGCCTACGAGCAGTACTTC. Its protein product is CASSHKGLAYEQYF.

The CDR3 reads CASSPGDSYLYGYTF. The DNA for the CDR3 is TGTGCCAGTAGTCCGGGGGACAGCTACCTCTATGGCTACACCTTC. This chain uses TRBV19 with TRBJ1-2; 7 nucleotides align to TRBD1. CDR3 length: 15 residues. Germline CDR1 reads LNHDA; CDR2 reads SQIVND (reference sequence). The V segment lost 5 bases and the J segment 4 bases; nucleotides outside the gene matches: 10.

The J gene is TRBJ1-1, the V gene TRBV5-1; D ambiguous. The CDR3 has 15 amino acids. Per germline, CDR1 SGHRS and CDR2 YFSETQ. Trimming removed 2 bases from V and 0 bases from J, with 11 bases in between. In nucleotides, the CDR3 is TGCGCCAGCAGCTTTAATTGGGAAATGAACACTGAAGCTTTCTTT. Translated, it gives CASSFNWEMNTEAFF.

The chain uses TRBV4-3 and TRBJ2-4; D unresolved. V was trimmed by 0 bases and J by 0 bases, leaving 9 bases between them. The CDR3 totals 16 residues. The V gene's germline CDR1 is LGHNA and CDR2 YSLEER. In nucleotides, the CDR3 is TGCGCCAGCAGCCAAGATGGCTTAGTAGCCAAAAACATTCAGTACTTC. Protein sequence: CASSQDGLVAKNIQYF.

This clone showed up just once. The chain carries TRBV4-1 and TRBJ2-4; 10 nucleotides line up with TRBD1. The J segment lost 7 bases and the V segment lost 6 bases, leaving 3 bases of the junction unmatched. In germline, CDR1 is MGHRA, CDR2 YSYEKL. This CDR3 contains 13 residues. The CDR3 bases are TGCGCCAGCAGGGGACAGGGGATTAACATTCAGTACTTC. It codes for CASRGQGINIQYF.

The CDR3 here is CASSQDPGTFYNEQFF. The CDR3 DNA reads as TGCGCCAGCAGCCAGGACCCCGGGACTTTCTACAATGAGCAGTTCTTC. This chain links TRBV4-3 with TRBJ2-1, with D perhaps TRBD2 (6 bases). Germline V gene lookup returns CDR1 LGHNA and CDR2 YSLEER. CDR3 length: 16 amino acids. V lost 3 bases and J lost 3, with 15 bases in between.

The rearrangement links TRBV27 to TRBJ1-1, with D uncertain. The CDR3 spans 14 residues. Trimming shortened V by 2 bases and J by 5 bases, and 12 bases separated the two germline ends. Germline-derived CDR1 and CDR2 are MNHEY and SMNVEV (reference sequence). The CDR3 reads CASSLGVGMTEAFF. Here the CDR3 DNA reads TGTGCCAGCAGTTTAGGGGTGGGAATGACTGAAGCTTTCTTT.

The chain uses TRBV9 and TRBJ2-7, with 14 positions matching TRBD2. The CDR3 covers 18 residues. Losses at the gene ends were 0 bases for V and 0 bases for J; bases not matched to a gene: 5. Per the germline V gene, CDR1 is SGDLS and CDR2 is YYNGEE. The CDR3 nucleotides read TGTGCCAGCAGCGTAGAACCGGGACTAGCGGGAGCCTCCTACGAGCAGTACTTC. Protein: CASSVEPGLAGASYEQYF.

This chain joins TRBV9 and TRBJ2-7; D is undetermined. The CDR3 is 15 residues long. In germline, CDR1 is SGDLS, CDR2 YYNGEE. The V gene lost 0 bases and the J gene lost 4 bases, with 14 bases spanning the gap. CDR3 DNA sequence: TGTGCCAGCAGCGTAGGGGTGGCGGCCTCTTACGAGCAGTACTTC. The encoded protein is CASSVGVAASYEQYF.

This clone was counted between two and nine times. This rearrangement joins TRBV15 to TRBJ1-6, with D tentatively TRBD1 (5 bases). CDR1 is LNHNV and CDR2 is YYDKDF in the germline V gene (reference sequence). The CDR3 runs 15 residues. V lost 4 bases, J lost 13 bases, and 20 bases lay in between. In nucleotides, the CDR3 is TGTGCCACCAGCACCCATCTCGAAGGTAACAGGCCCCTCCACTTT. This codes for CATSTHLEGNRPLHF.

This sequence joins TRBV27 and TRBJ1-5; weak D call: TRBD1 (5 bases). The CDR3 is 16 residues long. V shed 5 bases and J shed 4 bases, with 18 bases lying between them. CDR1 is MNHEY, CDR2 SMNVEV, per germline (reference sequence). CDR3 DNA: TGTGCCAGCAGTCCGTCTTGGGGGGAGAGGAATCAGCCCCAGCATTTT. As protein: CASSPSWGERNQPQHF.

This rearrangement joins TRBV5-6 to TRBJ2-7; the D is unclear. Germline assignment: CDR1 SGHDT and CDR2 YYEEEE. The CDR3 totals 14 residues. V gave up 1 base and J gave up 6 bases, with 14 bases separating them. As DNA, the CDR3 is TGTGCCAGCAGCTTGCGGACCCCCGCTATCGAGCAGTACTTC. Translating it yields CASSLRTPAIEQYF. Full variable domain (outside the CDR3, taken from reference TRBV5-6 and TRBJ2-7): DAGVTQSPTHLIKTRGQQVTLRCSPKSGHDTVSWYQQALGQGPQFIFQYYEEEERQRGNFPDRFSGHQFPNYSSELNVNALLLGDSALYLCASSLRTPAIEQYFGPGTRLTVT.